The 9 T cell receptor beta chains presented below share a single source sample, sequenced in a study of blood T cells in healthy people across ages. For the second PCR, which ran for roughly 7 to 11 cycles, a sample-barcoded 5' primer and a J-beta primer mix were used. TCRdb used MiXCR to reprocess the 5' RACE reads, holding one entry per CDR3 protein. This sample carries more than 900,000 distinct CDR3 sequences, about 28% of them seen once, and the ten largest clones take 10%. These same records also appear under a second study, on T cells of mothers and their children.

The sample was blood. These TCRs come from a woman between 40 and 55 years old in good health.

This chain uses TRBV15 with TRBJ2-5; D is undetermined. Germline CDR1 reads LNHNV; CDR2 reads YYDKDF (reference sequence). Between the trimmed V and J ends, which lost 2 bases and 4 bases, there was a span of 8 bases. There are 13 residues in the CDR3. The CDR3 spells CATSRRAIETQYF. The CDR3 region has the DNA TGTGCCACCAGCAGACGGGCAATAGAGACCCAGTACTTC.

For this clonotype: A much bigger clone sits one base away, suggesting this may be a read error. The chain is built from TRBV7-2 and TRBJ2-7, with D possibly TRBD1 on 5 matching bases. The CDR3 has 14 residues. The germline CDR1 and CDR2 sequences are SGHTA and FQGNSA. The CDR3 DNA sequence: TGTGCCGGCAGCTTTTCAGGGTTCTCCTACGAGCAGTACTTC. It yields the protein CAGSFSGFSYEQYF.

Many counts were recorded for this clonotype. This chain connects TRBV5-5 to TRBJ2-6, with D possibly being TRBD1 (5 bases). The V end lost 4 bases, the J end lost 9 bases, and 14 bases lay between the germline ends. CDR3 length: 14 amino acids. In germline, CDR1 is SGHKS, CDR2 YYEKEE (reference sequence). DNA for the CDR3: TGTGCCAGCAGCCTGGACACGGGTTACAACGTCCTGACTTTC. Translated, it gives CASSLDTGYNVLTF.

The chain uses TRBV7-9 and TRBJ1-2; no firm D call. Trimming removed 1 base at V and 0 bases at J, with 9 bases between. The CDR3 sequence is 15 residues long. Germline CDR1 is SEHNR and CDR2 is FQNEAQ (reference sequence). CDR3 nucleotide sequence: TGTGCCAGCAGCTTAGAGCGGTCAGCTAACTATGGCTACACCTTC. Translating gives CASSLERSANYGYTF.

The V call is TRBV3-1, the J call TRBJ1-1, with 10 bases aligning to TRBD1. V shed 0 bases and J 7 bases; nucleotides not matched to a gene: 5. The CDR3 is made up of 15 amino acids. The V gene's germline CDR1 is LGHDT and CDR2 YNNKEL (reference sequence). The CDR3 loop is CASSQDDGTGVEAFF. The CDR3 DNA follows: TGTGCCAGCAGCCAAGATGATGGGACAGGGGTTGAAGCTTTCTTT. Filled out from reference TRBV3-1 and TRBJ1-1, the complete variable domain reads DTAVSQTPKYLVTQMGNDKSIKCEQNLGHDTMYWYKQDSKKFLKIMFSYNNKELIINETVPNRFSPKSPDKAHLNLHINSLELGDSAVYFCASSQDDGTGVEAFFGQGTRLTVV.

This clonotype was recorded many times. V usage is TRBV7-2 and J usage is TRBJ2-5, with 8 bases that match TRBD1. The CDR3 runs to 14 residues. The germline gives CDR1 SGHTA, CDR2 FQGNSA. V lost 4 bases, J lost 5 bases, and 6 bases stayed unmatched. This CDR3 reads CASSYQGARETQYF. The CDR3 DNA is TGTGCCAGCAGCTACCAGGGGGCTAGGGAGACCCAGTACTTC.

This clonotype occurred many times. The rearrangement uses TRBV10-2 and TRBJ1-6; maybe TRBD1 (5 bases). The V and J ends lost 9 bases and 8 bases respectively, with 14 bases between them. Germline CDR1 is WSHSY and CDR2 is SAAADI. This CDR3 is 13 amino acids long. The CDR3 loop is CASCYQGHSPLHF. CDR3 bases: TGCGCCAGTTGCTACCAGGGCCATTCACCCCTCCACTTT.

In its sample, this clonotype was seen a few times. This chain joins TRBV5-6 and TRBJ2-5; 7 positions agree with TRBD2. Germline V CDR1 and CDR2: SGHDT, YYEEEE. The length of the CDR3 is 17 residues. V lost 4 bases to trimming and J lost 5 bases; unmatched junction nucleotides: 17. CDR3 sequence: CASSGLAGDGWTETQYF. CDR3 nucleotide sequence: TGTGCCAGCAGCGGCCTCGCGGGGGACGGGTGGACGGAGACCCAGTACTTC.

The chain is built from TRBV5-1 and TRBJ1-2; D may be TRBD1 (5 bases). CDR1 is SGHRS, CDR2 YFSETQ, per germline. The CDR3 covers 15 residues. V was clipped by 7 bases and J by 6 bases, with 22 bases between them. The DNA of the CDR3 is TGCGCCAGCCACCGTGAATCAGGGTCTGGGGATGGCTACACCTTC. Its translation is CASHRESGSGDGYTF.